This note documents a single T cell receptor (beta chain) sequence. No antigen is known for it. The data originate from a study of OX40 agonist ivuxolimab in advanced cancers. General study findings and limits: Fewer expanded clones were found on average in CD4+ than in CD8+ T cells. In the 0.1-3.0 mg/kg groups, partial responders showed among the lowest expansion. Clonal expansion by week 6 occurred in CD4+ and CD8+ blood T cells (at 0.1 to 3.0 mg/kg). Specificity for antigen went undetermined in the expanded peripheral T cells.

Assay used: immunoSEQ multiplex PCR; TCRdb lists only in-frame clones, some missing. The repertoire includes about 82,000 clones, about nine tenths of them detected once, and 0.65% sits in the top ten. Germline V gene lookup returns CDR1 ENHRY and CDR2 SYGVKD. The CDR3 totals 14 residues. V shed 2 bases and J shed 1 base, with 8 bases lying between them. The rearrangement uses TRBV10-3 and TRBJ1-1; D unresolved. The sequenced sample was CD4+ or CD8+ T cells sorted from blood, obtained in a trial of the OX40 agonist ivuxolimab. The source of this sequence is an adult with an advanced solid tumor such as melanoma, head and neck, liver or kidney cancer. CDR3 nucleotide sequence: TGTGCCATCAGTGAGGCCGCGGCGAACACTGAAGCTTTCTTT. Its protein is CAISEAAANTEAFF.